The T cell receptor (beta chain) described here comes from a study of OX40 agonist ivuxolimab in advanced cancers. Study observations and caveats: CD8+ T cells showed, on average, more clonal expansion than CD4+ cells.

Remarks on this clone: Its antigen is still unknown.

Sequencing used immunoSEQ multiplex PCR; TCRdb keeps in-frame clones, though not all of them. The sample has 75,000 to 90,000 clones; about 88% are singletons. V was pared by 1 base and J by 9 bases, with 23 bases between. This CDR3 is built from 16 residues. Germline CDR1 reads SGHNT; CDR2 reads YYREEE (reference sequence). This clonotype was sampled from an adult with an advanced solid tumor such as melanoma, head and neck, liver or kidney cancer. Sequencing was performed on CD4+ or CD8+ T cells sorted from blood, taken in a trial of the OX40 agonist ivuxolimab. V is TRBV5-4 and J is TRBJ2-7; D possibly uses TRBD1 or TRBD2 (5 bases each). The CDR3 loop is CASSLFPGTAVRAQYF. Here the CDR3 DNA reads TGTGCCAGCAGCTTGTTCCCCGGGACCGCCGTTAGAGCGCAGTACTTC. Full variable domain (missing parts from reference TRBV5-4 and TRBJ2-7): ETGVTQSPTHLIKTRGQQVTLRCSSQSGHNTVSWYQQALGQGPQFIFQYYREEENGRGNFPPRFSGLQFPNYSSELNVNALELDDSALYLCASSLFPGTAVRAQYFGPGTRLTVT.